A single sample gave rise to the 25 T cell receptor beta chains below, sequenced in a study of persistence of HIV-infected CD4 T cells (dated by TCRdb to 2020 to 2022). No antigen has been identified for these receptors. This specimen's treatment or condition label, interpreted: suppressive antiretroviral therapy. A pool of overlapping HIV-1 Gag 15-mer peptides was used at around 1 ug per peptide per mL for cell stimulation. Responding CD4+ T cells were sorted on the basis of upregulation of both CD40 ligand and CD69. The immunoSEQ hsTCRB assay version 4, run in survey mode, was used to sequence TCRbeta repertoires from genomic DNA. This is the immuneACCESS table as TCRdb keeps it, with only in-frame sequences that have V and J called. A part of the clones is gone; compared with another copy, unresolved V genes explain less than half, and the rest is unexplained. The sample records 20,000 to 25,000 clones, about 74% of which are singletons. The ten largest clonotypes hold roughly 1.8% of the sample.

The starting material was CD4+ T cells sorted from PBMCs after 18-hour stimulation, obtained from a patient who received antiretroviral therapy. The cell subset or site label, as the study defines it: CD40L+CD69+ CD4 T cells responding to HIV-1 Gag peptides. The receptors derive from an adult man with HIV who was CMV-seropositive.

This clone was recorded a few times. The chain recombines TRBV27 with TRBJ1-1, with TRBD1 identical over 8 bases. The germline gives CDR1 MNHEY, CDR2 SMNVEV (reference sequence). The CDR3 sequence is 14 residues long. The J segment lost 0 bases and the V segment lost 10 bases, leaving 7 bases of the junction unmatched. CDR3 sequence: CATKKQGVNTEAFF. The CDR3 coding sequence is TGTGCCACCAAGAAACAGGGGGTGAACACTGAAGCTTTCTTT.

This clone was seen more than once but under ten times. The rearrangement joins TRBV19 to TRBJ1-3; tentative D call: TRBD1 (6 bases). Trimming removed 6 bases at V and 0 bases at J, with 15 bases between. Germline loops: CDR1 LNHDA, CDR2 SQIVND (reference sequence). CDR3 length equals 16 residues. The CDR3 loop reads CASRADSLLSGNTIYF. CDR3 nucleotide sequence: TGTGCCAGTAGGGCGGACAGCCTCCTCTCTGGAAACACCATATATTTT.

The CDR3 loop is CASSDGTGQGKQYF. Here the CDR3 DNA reads TGTGCCAGCAGTGACGGGACAGGGCAGGGAAAGCAGTACTTC. This rearrangement joins TRBV2 to TRBJ2-7; 9 bases align to TRBD1. J lost 8 bases, V lost 3 bases, and 8 bases had no gene match. The germline CDR1 and CDR2 sequences are SNHLY and FYNNEI. There are 14 residues in the CDR3. Full variable domain (remainder filled in from reference TRBV2 and TRBJ2-7): EPEVTQTPSHQVTQMGQEVILRCVPISNHLYFYWYRQILGQKVEFLVSFYNNEISEKSEIFDDQFSVERPDGSNFTLKIRSTKLEDSAMYFCASSDGTGQGKQYFGPGTRLTVT.

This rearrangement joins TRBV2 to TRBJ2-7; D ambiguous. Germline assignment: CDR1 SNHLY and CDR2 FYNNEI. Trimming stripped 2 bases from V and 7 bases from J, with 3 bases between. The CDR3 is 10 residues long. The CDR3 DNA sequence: TGTGCCAGCAGTGAATATGAGCAGTACTTC. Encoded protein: CASSEYEQYF. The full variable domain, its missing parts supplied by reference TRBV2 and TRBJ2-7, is EPEVTQTPSHQVTQMGQEVILRCVPISNHLYFYWYRQILGQKVEFLVSFYNNEISEKSEIFDDQFSVERPDGSNFTLKIRSTKLEDSAMYFCASSEYEQYFGPGTRLTVT.

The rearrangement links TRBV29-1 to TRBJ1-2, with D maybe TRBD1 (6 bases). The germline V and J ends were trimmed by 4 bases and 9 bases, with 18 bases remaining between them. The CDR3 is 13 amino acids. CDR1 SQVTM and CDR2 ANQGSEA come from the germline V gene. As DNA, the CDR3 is TGCAGCGTTGGCGCCGGGGCAGGGGCGAGCTACACCTTC. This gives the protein CSVGAGAGASYTF. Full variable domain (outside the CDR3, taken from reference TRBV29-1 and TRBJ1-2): SAVISQKPSRDICQRGTSLTIQCQVDSQVTMMFWYRQQPGQSLTLIATANQGSEATYESGFVIDKFPISRPNLTFSTLTVSNMSPEDSSIYLCSVGAGAGASYTFGSGTRLTVV.

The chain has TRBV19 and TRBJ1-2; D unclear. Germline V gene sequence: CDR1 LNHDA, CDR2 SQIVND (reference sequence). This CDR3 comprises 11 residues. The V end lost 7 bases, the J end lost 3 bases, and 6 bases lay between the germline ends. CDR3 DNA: TGTGCCAGTACGAAGTACTATGGCTACACCTTC. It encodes CASTKYYGYTF.

The CDR3 coding sequence is TGTGCCAGCAGCTTAAGCTCCTATAATTCACCCCTCCACTTT. Protein product: CASSLSSYNSPLHF. The J gene is TRBJ1-6, the V gene TRBV7-3; D gene ambiguous. The CDR3 contains 14 residues. Germline V gene sequence: CDR1 SGHTA, CDR2 FQGTGA. The germline V and J ends were trimmed by 1 base and 0 bases, with 1 base remaining between them.

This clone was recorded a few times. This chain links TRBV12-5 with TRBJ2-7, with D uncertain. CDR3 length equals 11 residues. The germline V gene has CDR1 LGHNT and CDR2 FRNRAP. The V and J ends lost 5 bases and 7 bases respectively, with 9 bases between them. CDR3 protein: CASGVAEEQYF. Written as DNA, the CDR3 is TGTGCTAGTGGTGTGGCGGAAGAGCAGTACTTC.

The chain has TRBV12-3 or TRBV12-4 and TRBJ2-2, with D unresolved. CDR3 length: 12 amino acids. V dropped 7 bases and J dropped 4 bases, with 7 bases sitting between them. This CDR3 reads CASIRSTGELFF. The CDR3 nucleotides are TGTGCCAGCATACGCAGCACCGGGGAGCTGTTTTTT.

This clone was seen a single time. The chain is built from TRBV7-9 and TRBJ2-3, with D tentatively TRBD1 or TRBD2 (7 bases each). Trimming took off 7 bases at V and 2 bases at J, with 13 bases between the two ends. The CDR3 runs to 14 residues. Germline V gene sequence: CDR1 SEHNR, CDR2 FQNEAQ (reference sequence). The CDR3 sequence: CASKGGTDTDTQYF. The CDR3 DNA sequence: TGTGCCAGCAAGGGGGGGACAGACACAGATACGCAGTATTTT.

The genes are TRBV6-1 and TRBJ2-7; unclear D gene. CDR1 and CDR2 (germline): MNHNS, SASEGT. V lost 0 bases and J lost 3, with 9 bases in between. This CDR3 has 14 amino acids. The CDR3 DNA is TGTGCCAGCAGTGAAGCTGAGACGGGCTACGAGCAGTACTTC. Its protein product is CASSEAETGYEQYF.

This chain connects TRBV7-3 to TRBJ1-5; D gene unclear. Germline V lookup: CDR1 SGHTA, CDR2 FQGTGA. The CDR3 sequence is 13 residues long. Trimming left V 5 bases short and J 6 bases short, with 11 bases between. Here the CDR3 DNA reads TGTGCCAGCAGCCGGAATTCGGGTCAGCCCCAGCATTTT. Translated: CASSRNSGQPQHF.

This CDR3 reads CASSPRLNTGELFF. CDR3 bases: TGTGCCAGCTCACCACGATTGAACACCGGGGAGCTGTTTTTT. The chain combines TRBV18 with TRBJ2-2, with D hard to call. The CDR3 is made up of 14 amino acids. Germline V lookup: CDR1 KGHSH, CDR2 LQKENI. V was cut by 1 base and J by 1 base, with 4 bases left in between.

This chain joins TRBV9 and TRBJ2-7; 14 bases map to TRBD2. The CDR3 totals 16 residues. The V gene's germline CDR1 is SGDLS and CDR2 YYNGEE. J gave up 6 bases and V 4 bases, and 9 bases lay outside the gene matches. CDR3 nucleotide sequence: TGTGCCAGCAGCCTACCGGGACTAGCGGGGGCCGGCGAGCAGTACTTC. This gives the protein CASSLPGLAGAGEQYF.

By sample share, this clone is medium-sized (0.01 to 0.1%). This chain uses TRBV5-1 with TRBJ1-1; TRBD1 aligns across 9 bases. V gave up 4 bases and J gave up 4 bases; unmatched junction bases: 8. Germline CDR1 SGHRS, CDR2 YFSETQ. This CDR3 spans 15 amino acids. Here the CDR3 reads CASSPGQGFGTEAFF. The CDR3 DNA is TGCGCCAGCAGCCCGGGACAGGGATTTGGCACTGAAGCTTTCTTT.

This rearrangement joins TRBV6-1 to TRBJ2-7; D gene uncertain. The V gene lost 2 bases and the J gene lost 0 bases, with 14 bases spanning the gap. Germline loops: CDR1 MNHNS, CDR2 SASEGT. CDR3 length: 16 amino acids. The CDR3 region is CASSERSDPLSYEQYF. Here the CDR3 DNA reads TGTGCCAGCAGTGAACGGAGCGACCCCCTCTCCTACGAGCAGTACTTC.

This CDR3 is CASGLGLGLGDYGYTF. CDR3 DNA: TGTGCTAGTGGTTTGGGGCTGGGGTTGGGAGATTATGGCTACACCTTC. The rearrangement uses TRBV12-5 and TRBJ1-2; no reliable D call. Germline-derived CDR1 and CDR2 are LGHNT and FRNRAP. This CDR3 region has 16 residues. V lost 1 base to trimming and J lost 5 bases, with 17 bases between them.

The chain's CDR3 is CSASRMAGKGEAFF. For the CDR3, the DNA is TGCAGCGCCTCCCGTATGGCTGGCAAGGGTGAAGCTTTCTTT. The chain has TRBV29-1 and TRBJ1-1; no clear D. The V and J ends lost 7 bases and 7 bases respectively, with 22 bases between them. Germline CDR1 is SQVTM and CDR2 is ANQGSEA. The CDR3 contains 14 residues.

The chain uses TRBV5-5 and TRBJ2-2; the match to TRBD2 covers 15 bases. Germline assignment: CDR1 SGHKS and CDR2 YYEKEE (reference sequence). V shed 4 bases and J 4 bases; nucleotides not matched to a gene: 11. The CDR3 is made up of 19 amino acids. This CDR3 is CASSGGTSGGPRLTGELFF. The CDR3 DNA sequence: TGTGCCAGCAGCGGAGGGACTAGCGGGGGGCCACGGCTCACCGGGGAGCTGTTTTTT.

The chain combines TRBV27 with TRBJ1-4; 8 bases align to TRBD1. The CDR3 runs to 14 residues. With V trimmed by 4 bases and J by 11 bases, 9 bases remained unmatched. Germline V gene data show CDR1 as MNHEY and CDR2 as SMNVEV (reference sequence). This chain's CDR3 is CASSSGQGEKKLFF. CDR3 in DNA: TGTGCCAGCAGTTCCGGACAGGGTGAGAAGAAACTGTTTTTT.

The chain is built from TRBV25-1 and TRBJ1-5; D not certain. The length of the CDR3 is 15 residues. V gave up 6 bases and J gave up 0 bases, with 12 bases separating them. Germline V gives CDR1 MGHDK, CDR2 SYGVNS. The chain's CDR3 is CASRGARASNQPQHF. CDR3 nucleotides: TGTGCCAGCAGAGGCGCCCGGGCTAGCAATCAGCCCCAGCATTTT.

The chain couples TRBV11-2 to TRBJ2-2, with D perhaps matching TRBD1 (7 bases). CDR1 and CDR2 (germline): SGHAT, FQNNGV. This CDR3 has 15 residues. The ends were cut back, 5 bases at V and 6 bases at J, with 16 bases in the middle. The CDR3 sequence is CASSTIDREAGELFF. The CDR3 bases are TGTGCCAGCAGCACCATCGACAGGGAGGCCGGGGAGCTGTTTTTT.

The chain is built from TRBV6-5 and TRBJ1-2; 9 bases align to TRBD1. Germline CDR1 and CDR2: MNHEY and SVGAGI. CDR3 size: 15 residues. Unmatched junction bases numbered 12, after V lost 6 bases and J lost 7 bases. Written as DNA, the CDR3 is TGTGCCAGCAGCCAACTACAGGGGGCAAGGGGTGGCTACACCTTC. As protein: CASSQLQGARGGYTF.

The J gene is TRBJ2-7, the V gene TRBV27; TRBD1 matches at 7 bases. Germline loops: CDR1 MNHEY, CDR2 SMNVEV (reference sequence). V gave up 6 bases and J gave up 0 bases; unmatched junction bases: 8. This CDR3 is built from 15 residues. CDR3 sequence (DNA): TGTGCCAGCAGCTTAGCCGGGACAGCCTCCTACGAGCAGTACTTC. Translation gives CASSLAGTASYEQYF.

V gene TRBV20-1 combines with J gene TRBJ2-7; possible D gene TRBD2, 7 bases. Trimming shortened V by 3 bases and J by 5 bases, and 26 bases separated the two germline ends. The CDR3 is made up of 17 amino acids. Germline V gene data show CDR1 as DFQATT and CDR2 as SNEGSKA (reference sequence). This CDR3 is CSASPTMRGGEFDEQYF. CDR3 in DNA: TGCAGTGCTAGTCCCACCATGAGGGGGGGTGAATTCGACGAGCAGTACTTC.